This T cell receptor beta chain came from a study of shared clonotypes between healthy human individuals. Whole-study findings and limits: Against clonotypes common to all four donors, non-shared ones had lower generation probabilities. Sampling covered nothing but blood. Tissue TCR repertoires likely differ from those found in blood.

Comment on this clone: Its antigen remains unidentified.

Genomic DNA from each subset was divided evenly over several immunoSEQ plates. DNA at about 0.2 ug, some 31,000 T cell genomes, went into sorted-subset replicate PCRs. Profiled with immunoSEQ multiplex PCR; TCRdb holds only in-frame clones, not every one. This sample carries 2 million to 2.5 million clones, 90% to 95% of them seen once, and the ten largest clones take under 2%. The CDR3 is made up of 17 amino acids. Germline V lookup: CDR1 LNHDA, CDR2 SQIVND (reference sequence). V lost 0 bases to trimming and J lost 2 bases; unmatched junction nucleotides: 6. CD45RO-negative, CCR7-selected cells formed the naive CD8 fraction, which excluded terminally differentiated effector memory CD45RA+ cells.

The sample was naive CD8+ T cells from PBMCs. The chain uses TRBV19 and TRBJ2-2; TRBD1 agrees at 7 bases. The TCR sequence derives from a man aged 18 to 35 in good health. Some clones in this sample may be carry-over from other donors' samples. CDR3 region: CASSIDRRQGNTGELFF. CDR3 DNA: TGTGCCAGTAGTATAGATAGGAGACAGGGCAACACCGGGGAGCTGTTTTTT.